The T cell receptor beta chain under discussion was sequenced for a study of blood T cell repertoires in COVID-19. Participant ages covered about 18 to 95 years across around 25 US areas. Data came from immunoSEQ multiplex PCR; TCRdb stores just in-frame clones and leaves some out. This table holds a few hundred thousand clones, around four fifths found once. This clonotype originated in a woman in her forties or fifties who had recovered from COVID-19. Sequences were obtained from PBMCs or T cells enriched from blood (not recorded which).

The DNA for the CDR3 is TGTGCCAGCAGCACCGGAACAGGGGGTTTATCTTATGGCTACACCTTC. It codes for CASSTGTGGLSYGYTF. The chain is built from TRBV11-3 and TRBJ1-2; TRBD1 matches 8 bases. Germline V CDR1 and CDR2: SGHNT, YENEEA. The CDR3 length is 16 residues. J was trimmed by 5 bases and V by 5 bases; bases with no gene match: 13.